A selection of T cell receptor beta chains follows, all from one sample in a study of blood T cell repertoires in COVID-19. Using immunoSEQ multiplex PCR, the repertoire was profiled, and TCRdb retains in-frame clones only, with some absent. The sample lists fewer than 300,000 clones, roughly four fifths occurring once. The sample taken for sequencing was peripheral blood. These receptors originate from a woman aged 45-59 years who had recovered from COVID-19. Each CDR3 is given with its conserved first and last residue. The order of the fields is CDR3 length, clone size, D gene, J gene, V gene, CDR3 protein, CDR3 DNA. A D gene is named only where the DNA matches it firmly. The listing skips clone size in some rows; elsewhere it reads once, few, many or a size class.

>15|.|.|TRBJ1-2|TRBV6-6
CASSYSGATNYGYTF
TGTGCCAGCAGTTACAGCGGGGCCACTAACTATGGCTACACCTTC
>11|.|TRBD1|TRBJ1-1|TRBV19
CASLRGPEAFF
TGTGCCAGTCTCAGGGGGCCTGAAGCTTTCTTT
>13|.|.|TRBJ1-1|TRBV18
CASSPQGGTEAFF
TGTGCCAGCTCACCACAGGGAGGCACTGAAGCTTTCTTT
>14|.|TRBD1|TRBJ2-1|TRBV19
CASSARQGGYEQFF
TGTGCCAGTAGTGCCAGACAGGGGGGTTATGAGCAGTTCTTC
>16|.|.|TRBJ1-6|TRBV19
CASSARPPGMGSPLHF
TGTGCCAGTAGTGCCCGCCCCCCGGGGATGGGTTCACCCCTCCACTTT
>15|few|.|TRBJ1-6|TRBV5-1
CASSPGQLNNSPLHF
TGCGCCAGCAGCCCAGGACAGCTAAATAATTCACCCCTCCACTTT
>17|.|TRBD2|TRBJ2-7|TRBV18
CASSPGTSGSFEFEQYF
TGTGCCAGCTCACCGGGGACTAGCGGGAGTTTCGAGTTCGAGCAGTACTTC
>14|.|TRBD1|TRBJ1-1|TRBV29-1
CSATGQGATTEAFF
TGCAGCGCGACGGGACAGGGGGCGACCACTGAAGCTTTCTTT
>15|.|TRBD2|TRBJ2-7|TRBV3-1/TRBV3-2
CASSQSSGGTYEQYF
TGTGCCAGCAGCCAATCTAGCGGGGGGACCTACGAGCAGTACTTC
>16|.|TRBD1|TRBJ1-1|TRBV2
CASSRSHRGGDTEAFF
TGTGCCAGCAGCCGCTCCCACAGGGGGGGTGACACTGAAGCTTTCTTT
>16|.|.|TRBJ1-4|TRBV7-8
CASSRTVRTENEKLFF
TGTGCCAGCAGCCGTACTGTCAGGACAGAGAATGAAAAACTGTTTTTT
>13|.|.|TRBJ2-3|TRBV9
CASSGTIADTQYF
TGTGCCAGCAGCGGTACAATAGCGGATACGCAGTATTTT
>20|.|TRBD1|TRBJ2-5|TRBV4-1
CASSPSYTGQGASYQETQYF
TGCGCCAGCAGCCCCTCCTATACGGGACAGGGGGCCTCGTACCAAGAGACCCAGTACTTC
>18|.|TRBD2|TRBJ2-4|TRBV27
CATKPRWQGLLAKNIQYF
TGTGCCACCAAGCCCCGCTGGCAGGGACTATTAGCCAAAAACATTCAGTACTTC
>15|.|.|TRBJ1-1|TRBV6-5
CASSYLGGRNTEAFF
TGTGCCAGCAGTTACTTAGGGGGTCGGAACACTGAAGCTTTCTTT
>17|once|.|TRBJ2-2|TRBV24-1
CATSDHPSAGNTGELFF
TGTGCCACCAGTGATCACCCCTCTGCGGGTAACACCGGGGAGCTGTTTTTT
>15|.|TRBD1|TRBJ1-5|TRBV6-6
CASSYPEQGNQPQHF
TGTGCCAGCAGTTACCCGGAACAGGGGAATCAGCCCCAGCATTTT
>15|.|TRBD1|TRBJ1-2|TRBV5-1
CASSKDRATNYGYTF
TGCGCCAGCAGCAAGGACAGGGCCACTAACTATGGCTACACCTTC
>12|.|TRBD1|TRBJ2-7|TRBV5-3
CAWGQLPCVQYF
TGTGCCTGGGGACAGCTACCCTGCGTTCAGTACTTC
>12|.|TRBD1|TRBJ2-7|TRBV5-1
CASRQGAYEQYF
TGCGCCAGCAGACAGGGGGCCTACGAGCAGTACTTC
>16|.|.|TRBJ2-2|TRBV6-5
CASSYVRGRGTGELFF
TGTGCCAGCAGTTACGTCAGGGGCCGGGGCACCGGGGAGCTGTTTTTT
>14|many|.|TRBJ2-7|TRBV2
CASSGLGVRNEQYF
TGTGCCAGCAGTGGTTTAGGGGTCCGCAACGAGCAGTACTTC
>14|.|TRBD2|TRBJ2-1|TRBV20-1
CSASATSGRLQQFF
TGCAGTGCTAGTGCGACTAGCGGGAGATTGCAACAGTTCTTC
>17|.|TRBD2|TRBJ2-2|TRBV19
CASSSGLAGGWTGELFF
TGTGCCAGTAGTTCCGGACTAGCGGGGGGCTGGACCGGGGAGCTGTTTTTT